These T cell receptor beta chains were read from a single sample in a study of CD8+ T cells in alopecia areata. Only in-frame clones appear in the TCRdb table, and some are missing; sequencing was by immunoSEQ multiplex PCR. The repertoire holds some 120,000 clones, with about 51% as singletons. Sequencing was carried out using NKG2D-low CD8+ T cells sorted from blood. These receptors originate from a human donor with alopecia areata. CDR3s include the opening cysteine and the closing phenylalanine or tryptophan. A D gene is named only where the DNA matches it firmly. Some rows have no size entry. The others give once, few or many, or a class for an expanded clone.

TRBV27,TRBJ2-5,TRBD1,.,TGTGCCAGCAGTTACCGGACAGGGGCCGAGACCCAGTACTTC,CASSYRTGAETQYF
TRBV28,TRBJ2-3,.,.,TGTGCCAGCATCTGGTCCTCAGATACGCAGTATTTT,CASIWSSDTQYF
TRBV27,TRBJ2-2,.,.,TGTGCCAGCAGTTTTCTAGGAGGAAACACCGGGGAGCTGTTTTTT,CASSFLGGNTGELFF
TRBV7-6,TRBJ1-1,.,.,TGTGCCAGCAGCTTAGAAGTGGGGGCGGTAGACACTGAAGCTTTCTTT,CASSLEVGAVDTEAFF
TRBV5-1,TRBJ2-5,.,.,TGCGCCAGCAGCCCTGACTCCCAAGAGACCCAGTACTTC,CASSPDSQETQYF
TRBV29-1,TRBJ2-2,.,few,TGCAGCGTTGTACAGATCGCCGGGGAGCTGTTTTTT,CSVVQIAGELFF
TRBV28,TRBJ1-2,TRBD1,few,TGTGCCAGCAGTTTGGTGACAGGGGGTTTTGGTAACTATGGCTACACCTTC,CASSLVTGGFGNYGYTF
TRBV29-1,TRBJ2-7,TRBD2,.,TGCAGCGTTGAGGCAGGGAGGGGCGAGCAGTACTTC,CSVEAGRGEQYF
TRBV11-2,TRBJ2-7,.,.,TGTGCCAGCAGCTTAGAAGACACCTTCTCCTACGAGCAGTACTTC,CASSLEDTFSYEQYF
TRBV29-1,TRBJ2-5,TRBD1,few,TGCAGCGTTGCGTCTGGCACAGGGGGCGACGAAGAGACCCAGTACTTC,CSVASGTGGDEETQYF
TRBV29-1,TRBJ2-5,.,.,TGCAGCGTCCCCCTCATTATCCTGGGGGAGACCCAGTACTTC,CSVPLIILGETQYF
TRBV25-1,TRBJ2-5,TRBD1,.,TGTGCCAGCAGTACCCCGACAGGGGCCAGACGGGAGACCCAGTACTTC,CASSTPTGARRETQYF
TRBV2,TRBJ2-1,.,.,TGTGCCAGCAGAGGGGAGGACAATGAGCAGTTCTTC,CASRGEDNEQFF
TRBV30,TRBJ1-5,.,.,TGTGCCTGGAGTGTACCTAGGGGGCAGCCCCAGCATTTT,CAWSVPRGQPQHF
TRBV29-1,TRBJ1-5,.,.,TGCAGCGTTTCCTACGGGGTAGATAGCAATCAGCCCCAGCATTTT,CSVSYGVDSNQPQHF
TRBV2,TRBJ1-1,.,.,TGTGCCAGCAGCGCCGCTTTCTTT,CASSAAFF
TRBV5-4,TRBJ2-1,.,.,TGTGCCAGCAGCTTGAATGGCCCGGCGGCCGATGAGCAGTTCTTC,CASSLNGPAADEQFF
TRBV2,TRBJ2-1,.,.,TGTGCCATCCCGGAATTGGTGGAGGACCTCAATGAGCAGTTCTTC,CAIPELVEDLNEQFF
TRBV30,TRBJ1-1,.,.,TGTGCCTGGGGCCCGGAAGAATACACTGAAGCTTTCTTT,CAWGPEEYTEAFF
TRBV29-1,TRBJ2-6,.,.,TGCAGCGTTGAGGATTCGGTCCCTGGGGCCAACGTCCTGACTTTC,CSVEDSVPGANVLTF
TRBV29-1,TRBJ2-2,TRBD2,few,TGCAGCGCAGTACTAGCGGGGGAAAACACCGGGGAGCTGTTTTTT,CSAVLAGENTGELFF
TRBV30,TRBJ2-5,.,.,TGTGCCTGGAGTCCCTCGACAGGTTCAGAGACCCAGTACTTC,CAWSPSTGSETQYF
TRBV29-1,TRBJ2-2,TRBD1,.,TGCAGCGTTGGGACAGGGTCAGCCGGGGAGCTGTTTTTT,CSVGTGSAGELFF
TRBV2,TRBJ2-5,.,few,TGTGCCAGCGAAACCTCCTCGGAGACCCAGTACTTC,CASETSSETQYF
TRBV5-6,TRBJ2-7,.,few,TGTGCCAGCAGCTTAATCGGACGAACCTACGAGCAGTACTTC,CASSLIGRTYEQYF
TRBV29-1,TRBJ2-3,TRBD2,.,TGCAGCGTTTTAGCCCTCAGCGGGATGAGCACAGATACGCAGTATTTT,CSVLALSGMSTDTQYF
TRBV28,TRBJ2-5,.,few,TGTGCCAGCAGCCCTTCCGACAGGCAAGAGACCCAGTACTTC,CASSPSDRQETQYF
TRBV30,TRBJ2-1,.,.,TGTGCCTCGGACCCGGGTGAGCAGTTCTTC,CASDPGEQFF
TRBV9,TRBJ2-2,.,.,TGTGCCAGCAGCGCCGACACCGGGGAGCTGTTTTTT,CASSADTGELFF
TRBV28,TRBJ1-1,.,few,TGTGCCAGCAGTTTTGGGGGCACTGAAGCTTTCTTT,CASSFGGTEAFF
TRBV29-1,TRBJ1-2,.,.,TGCAGCGTCGAGGACGTGGACATCGAGCAGGAGGGCTACACCTTC,CSVEDVDIEQEGYTF
TRBV28,TRBJ2-7,TRBD1,few,TGTGCCAGCAGTCCCGACAGGGTCGAGCAGTACTTC,CASSPDRVEQYF
TRBV29-1,TRBJ1-1,.,few,TGCAGCGTCATGGGCAACACTGAAGCTTTCTTT,CSVMGNTEAFF
TRBV29-1,TRBJ2-7,.,.,TGCAGCGTTTTTCAGGGTTCCTACGAGCAGTACTTC,CSVFQGSYEQYF
TRBV25-1,TRBJ2-3,.,.,TGTGCCAGCAGTGATATCGGACGGTCTAGCACAGATACGCAGTATTTT,CASSDIGRSSTDTQYF
TRBV27,TRBJ1-1,.,few,TGTGCCAGCAGTTTGGGCACTGAAGCTTTCTTT,CASSLGTEAFF
TRBV29-1,TRBJ2-7,TRBD2,.,TGCAGCGTCCTAGGACTAGCGGGAGCCTACGAGCAGTACTTC,CSVLGLAGAYEQYF
TRBV29-1,TRBJ2-3,.,few,TGCAGCGCCATAGCGGAGGGGGTGGACGATACGCAGTATTTT,CSAIAEGVDDTQYF
TRBV29-1,TRBJ2-7,TRBD2,.,TGCAGCGTCCAGACTAGCGGAGCCTACGAGCAGTACTTC,CSVQTSGAYEQYF
TRBV11-2,TRBJ2-7,.,few,TGTGCCAGCAGCTTCGGCTATCCCTCGGAGCAGTACTTC,CASSFGYPSEQYF
TRBV6-5,TRBJ2-6,.,few,TGTGCCAGCAGTTACTCCCCCGCTGGGGCCAACGTCCTGACTTTC,CASSYSPAGANVLTF
TRBV2,TRBJ2-7,.,.,TGTGCCTCCAACGGGGGTAACGAGCAGTACTTC,CASNGGNEQYF
TRBV4-1,TRBJ2-1,TRBD2,.,TGCGCCAGCAGCCAACTAGCGGATGAGCAGTTCTTC,CASSQLADEQFF
TRBV5-4,TRBJ1-1,TRBD1,.,TGTGCCAGCAGCCCCCCCGGGACAGGGGGCGCATACACTGAAGCTTTCTTT,CASSPPGTGGAYTEAFF
TRBV5-1,TRBJ2-3,.,.,TGCGCCAGCAGCTGGGATCCCGCAGATACGCAGTATTTT,CASSWDPADTQYF
TRBV20-1,TRBJ2-1,.,few,TGCAGCGTCGGTGCCGGGGATGAGCAGTTCTTC,CSVGAGDEQFF
TRBV5-1,TRBJ2-3,.,few,TGCGCCAGCAGCTTCGACCCGGAGCGAGGCACAGATACGCAGTATTTT,CASSFDPERGTDTQYF
TRBV9,TRBJ2-5,TRBD1,.,TGTGCCAGCAGCGCAAGGACAGGTGGGCAAGAGACCCAGTACTTC,CASSARTGGQETQYF
TRBV30,TRBJ1-2,.,.,TGTGCCTGGATACACTCTAACTATGGCTACACCTTC,CAWIHSNYGYTF
TRBV5-1,TRBJ2-1,.,.,TGCGCCAGCACAGGCTACAATGAGCAGTTCTTC,CASTGYNEQFF
TRBV5-4,TRBJ2-5,.,once,TGTGCCAGCAGCTTGATGGGGGGCTCACAAGAGACCCAGTACTTC,CASSLMGGSQETQYF
TRBV30,TRBJ2-7,.,.,TGTGCCTGGAGTGTAGGTAGCTTCTCCTACGAGCAGTACTTC,CAWSVGSFSYEQYF
TRBV29-1,TRBJ1-2,TRBD1,few,TGCAGCGTCCCGGGACAGTTTAACTATGGCTACACCTTC,CSVPGQFNYGYTF
TRBV11-2,TRBJ2-3,.,.,TGTGCCAGCAGCTTACGGCGGGATGACACAGATACGCAGTATTTT,CASSLRRDDTDTQYF